Detailed here is one T cell receptor (beta chain). The source of the sample is a study of blood T cell repertoires in COVID-19. Sequencing was performed with immunoSEQ multiplex PCR; in TCRdb, only in-frame clones are kept and a portion is missing. The sample has about 26,000 clones, around 93% seen once. This CDR3 has 16 amino acids. The germline CDR1 and CDR2 sequences are SGHRS and YFSETQ. V lost 3 bases to trimming and J lost 1 base; unmatched junction nucleotides: 5. The TCR sequence derives from a human donor in a cohort sampled during active COVID-19. Sequencing input: peripheral blood. The chain uses TRBV5-1 and TRBJ1-3; 9 bases align to TRBD1. CDR3 in DNA: TGCGCCAGCAGCTGGGATGGACAGGGGTCTGGAAACACCATATATTTT. It translates to CASSWDGQGSGNTIYF. The full variable domain, rest sourced from reference TRBV5-1 and TRBJ1-3, is KAGVTQTPRYLIKTRGQQVTLSCSPISGHRSVSWYQQTPGQGLQFLFEYFSETQRNKGNFPGRFSGRQFSNSRSEMNVSTLELGDSALYLCASSWDGQGSGNTIYFGEGSWLTVV.